Each of the 27 T cell receptor beta chains below was sequenced from the same sample in a study of blood T cells in healthy people across ages. A second PCR of 7 to 11 cycles used a sample-barcoded 5' primer and a J-beta primer mix. TCRdb ran MiXCR on the 5' RACE reads and lists one entry per CDR3 protein. Of more than 500,000 distinct CDR3 sequences in the sample, about a quarter were seen once. The same data also contributed to another study, on T cells of mothers and their children.

Sequenced: blood. The receptors derive from a boy between 2 and 10 years old in good health.

V is TRBV7-7 and J is TRBJ2-2, with D possibly being TRBD2 (5 bases). Trimming stripped 6 bases from V and 0 bases from J, with 11 bases between. Looked up from germline, CDR1 is SSHAT and CDR2 is FNYEAQ (reference sequence). The CDR3 is 15 amino acids. DNA of the CDR3: TGTGCCAGCAGACTTAGCGTGTCGAACACCGGGGAGCTGTTTTTT. Protein: CASRLSVSNTGELFF.

This clonotype was observed a handful of times. The V and J genes are TRBV9 and TRBJ2-7; 7 bases fit TRBD2. Per germline, CDR1 SGDLS and CDR2 YYNGEE. The CDR3 extends over 13 amino acids. After removal of 0 bases from V and 5 bases from J, the junction contained 2 bases not matched to a gene. The chain's CDR3 is CASSVAGGNEQYF. CDR3 bases: TGTGCCAGCAGCGTAGCGGGAGGAAACGAGCAGTACTTC. Using reference TRBV9 and TRBJ2-7 for the parts outside the CDR3, the full variable domain is DSGVTQTPKHLITATGQRVTLRCSPRSGDLSVYWYQQSLDQGLQFLIQYYNGEERAKGNILERFSAQQFPDLHSELNLSSLELGDSALYFCASSVAGGNEQYFGPGTRLTVT.

V and J are TRBV14 and TRBJ2-7; 7 bases are a match to TRBD1. With 0 bases clipped from V and 4 bases from J, the junction kept 12 bases outside the gene matches. The length of the CDR3 is 17 residues. Looked up from germline, CDR1 is SGHDN and CDR2 is FVKESK. The CDR3 DNA reads as TGTGCCAGCAGCCAAGATTGGGGACAGATGGACGGTTACGAGCAGTACTTC. Translation gives CASSQDWGQMDGYEQYF.

The chain recombines TRBV20-1 with TRBJ2-5; 7 bases fit TRBD1. Germline trimming cut 3 bases from V and 5 bases from J; bases unmatched to any gene: 9. Germline V CDR1 and CDR2: DFQATT, SNEGSKA (reference sequence). The CDR3 spans 14 residues. The CDR3 nucleotides are TGCAGTGCTAGGGCCGGGACAGAGGGGGAGACCCAGTACTTC. Residues: CSARAGTEGETQYF.

J is TRBJ2-7 and V is TRBV30; TRBD1 might be the D (6 bases). Germline CDR1 and CDR2: GTSNPN and SVGIG (reference sequence). This CDR3 has 12 amino acids. V lost 3 bases and J lost 2, with 8 bases in between. The CDR3 here is CAWRGATYEQYF. For the CDR3, the DNA is TGTGCCTGGAGGGGGGCAACCTACGAGCAGTACTTC.

The chain recombines TRBV24-1 with TRBJ2-2; TRBD1 aligns across 8 bases. CDR1 KGHDR and CDR2 SFDVKD come from the germline V gene. V shed 9 bases, J shed 4 bases, and the junction held 6 bases outside the gene matches. This CDR3 is 14 amino acids long. DNA for the CDR3: TGTGCCACCCGACAGGGGTCGAGCACCGGGGAGCTGTTTTTT. Its translation is CATRQGSSTGELFF.

Remarks on this clonotype: The germline gene is not matched at one end of the junction; a read error may be the cause. The rearrangement links TRBV12-5 to TRBJ2-5; D unclear. CDR1 and CDR2 from the germline V gene are LGHNT and FRNRAP. The CDR3 consists of 13 residues. The CDR3 spells CANGLPNEETQYF. The CDR3 nucleotides are TGTGCTAATGGTTTGCCCAATGAAGAGACCCAGTACTTC.

The chain couples TRBV18 to TRBJ2-5; the match to TRBD2 covers 14 bases. CDR1 and CDR2 (germline): KGHSH, LQKENI. The CDR3 runs to 16 residues. The V segment lost 3 bases and the J segment 3 bases; nucleotides outside the gene matches: 3. The CDR3: CASSPGTSGGEETQYF. The CDR3 DNA reads as TGTGCCAGCTCACCGGGGACTAGCGGGGGAGAAGAGACCCAGTACTTC.

This clonotype was seen at least ten times. The chain employs TRBV3-1 and TRBJ2-1; 9 bases agree with TRBD2. Unmatched junction bases numbered 7, after V lost 2 bases and J lost 5 bases. This CDR3 contains 16 residues. Germline V gene lookup returns CDR1 LGHDT and CDR2 YNNKEL (reference sequence). The CDR3: CASSQPASGAHNEQFF. DNA for the CDR3: TGTGCCAGCAGCCAACCGGCTAGCGGGGCTCACAATGAGCAGTTCTTC.

CDR3 nucleotide sequence: TGTGCCAGCAGCTTGGAAAGCGGGAGGGCCTACAATGAGCAGTTCTTC. It encodes CASSLESGRAYNEQFF. This chain uses TRBV7-2 with TRBJ2-1; 10 bases agree with TRBD2. The germline gives CDR1 SGHTA, CDR2 FQGNSA. Trimming at V came to 3 bases and at J to 2 bases, leaving 4 bases not matched to a gene. There are 16 residues in the CDR3.

This clonotype was found a few times. The rearrangement links TRBV20-1 to TRBJ2-5; tentative D call: TRBD2 (5 bases). In germline, CDR1 is DFQATT, CDR2 SNEGSKA (reference sequence). V lost 7 bases and J lost 5, with 20 bases in between. There are 14 residues in the CDR3. This CDR3 is CSVVGESGRETQYF. The CDR3 nucleotides read TGCAGTGTGGTAGGCGAAAGCGGTAGGGAGACCCAGTACTTC.

A few counts support this clonotype. The chain uses TRBV7-6 and TRBJ2-5; 8 bases match TRBD1. Judging by the DNA end, TRBJ2-7 fits better; the J call may be wrong. The CDR3 is 15 residues long. The germline CDR1 and CDR2 sequences are SGHVS and FNYEAQ. CDR3 nucleotide sequence: TGTGCCAGCAGCTCCGGGACAGGAGGCGGATACGAGCAGTACTTC. It encodes CASSSGTGGGYEQYF.

This clonotype was seen just once. The chain employs TRBV10-3 and TRBJ2-5; D might be TRBD2 (5 bases). This CDR3 contains 13 residues. V was clipped by 4 bases and J by 5 bases, with 11 bases between them. Germline V gene lookup returns CDR1 ENHRY and CDR2 SYGVKD. The CDR3 nucleotides are TGTGCCATCAGTGGGAGGATCGGGGAGACCCAGTACTTC. It yields the protein CAISGRIGETQYF.

The chain uses TRBV13 and TRBJ2-1, with TRBD2 identical over 7 bases. J gave up 0 bases and V 5 bases, and 4 bases lay outside the gene matches. This CDR3 contains 15 residues. The V gene's germline CDR1 is PRHDT and CDR2 FYEKMQ (reference sequence). The CDR3 loop is CASSNGGGSYNEQFF. The CDR3 DNA follows: TGTGCCAGCAGCAACGGCGGGGGCTCCTACAATGAGCAGTTCTTC.

This clonotype was observed a handful of times. The chain has TRBV19 and TRBJ2-7; a weak D match, TRBD2 (6 bases). CDR3 length equals 14 residues. Germline V CDR1 and CDR2: LNHDA, SQIVND (reference sequence). V shed 5 bases and J shed 2 bases, with 13 bases lying between them. CDR3 in amino acids: CASSPAGSTYEQYF. The CDR3 nucleotides read TGTGCCAGTAGTCCGGCGGGGTCCACCTACGAGCAGTACTTC.

This clonotype turned up a few times. V usage is TRBV29-1 and J usage is TRBJ1-1, with a weak D call TRBD1 (5 bases). This CDR3 has 13 amino acids. V was shortened by 7 bases and J by 5 bases, with 17 bases between the two germline ends. Germline V gives CDR1 SQVTM, CDR2 ANQGSEA. The CDR3 nucleotides are TGCAGCGCCGCCTCCCCCAGGGTTACTGAAGCTTTCTTT. This translates into CSAASPRVTEAFF.

There are a few counts of this clonotype. The rearrangement joins TRBV20-1 to TRBJ2-7; 7 bases are a match to TRBD2. CDR3 length: 15 residues. J gave up 3 bases and V 1 base, and 9 bases lay outside the gene matches. Germline V gives CDR1 DFQATT, CDR2 SNEGSKA (reference sequence). The CDR3 nucleotides read TGCAGTGCTAGAGCGCCTGCGGGAGTTGGCTACGAGCAGTACTTC. Its translation: CSARAPAGVGYEQYF.

This chain uses TRBV24-1 with TRBJ2-7, with TRBD1 matching over 9 bases. The CDR3 extends over 17 amino acids. Trimming took 3 bases from V and 5 from J; bases not matched to a gene: 13. Per the germline V gene, CDR1 is KGHDR and CDR2 is SFDVKD. The CDR3 reads CATSDPRTGELNHEQYF. The CDR3 bases are TGTGCCACCAGTGATCCCAGGACAGGGGAATTGAACCACGAGCAGTACTTC.

This clonotype has just a few counts. V gene TRBV3-1 combines with J gene TRBJ2-7; D might be TRBD1 (5 bases). Looked up from germline, CDR1 is LGHDT and CDR2 is YNNKEL (reference sequence). The CDR3 covers 14 residues. Trimming took off 1 base at V and 7 bases at J, with 14 bases between the two ends. The CDR3 coding sequence is TGTGCCAGCAGCCAAGGGGAAGGGGCCGGTGAGCAGTACTTC. It is translated as CASSQGEGAGEQYF.

The gene calls are TRBV20-1 and TRBJ2-3; D ambiguous. Germline V gene data show CDR1 as DFQATT and CDR2 as SNEGSKA (reference sequence). Trimming removed 0 bases from V and 3 bases from J, with 4 bases in between. The CDR3 runs 12 residues. The CDR3 region has the DNA TGCAGTGCTAGAGAACAGACAGATACGCAGTATTTT. It specifies CSAREQTDTQYF.

This clonotype was seen more than once but under ten times. The genes are TRBV29-1 and TRBJ1-2; 12 bases agree with TRBD1. Germline V CDR1 and CDR2: SQVTM, ANQGSEA. With 3 bases clipped from V and 4 bases from J, the junction kept 12 bases outside the gene matches. CDR3 length: 17 residues. The CDR3 is CSVDAGQGALRSYGYTF. The CDR3 nucleotides are TGCAGCGTTGATGCGGGACAGGGGGCGCTGAGAAGCTATGGCTACACCTTC.

In this sample, this clonotype turned up many times. The chain carries TRBV24-1 and TRBJ2-1, with TRBD1 matching over 9 bases. The CDR3 spans 13 residues. Germline loops: CDR1 KGHDR, CDR2 SFDVKD. J gave up 14 bases and V 4 bases, and 8 bases lay outside the gene matches. This CDR3 reads CATSESGTGKKFF. CDR3 DNA: TGTGCCACCAGTGAATCTGGGACAGGGAAGAAGTTCTTC.

This clonotype was observed a handful of times. This sequence joins TRBV4-3 and TRBJ2-3; a weak D match, TRBD2 (6 bases). The length of the CDR3 is 16 residues. The germline gives CDR1 LGHNA, CDR2 YSLEER. V gave up 0 bases and J gave up 1 base, with 11 bases separating them. Here the CDR3 reads CASSQETGVGTDTQYF. In nucleotides, the CDR3 is TGCGCCAGCAGCCAAGAAACGGGAGTTGGCACAGATACGCAGTATTTT.

This clonotype was seen a few times. The V call is TRBV21-1, the J call TRBJ1-6; TRBD1, the table's D call, lacks a check against the DNA. TRBV21-1 is tagged as a pseudogene. This CDR3 is built from 18 residues. CDR3 residues: CASSSTWGLSSYNSPLHF. The CDR3 DNA follows: TGTGCCAGCAGCTCTACCTGGGGGCTTAGCTCCTATAATTCACCCCTCCACTTT.

This clonotype was seen a few times. This chain connects TRBV7-9 to TRBJ2-1, with 7 nucleotides matching TRBD2. The CDR3 is 13 residues long. The V gene end was trimmed by 6 bases and the J gene end by 13 bases; junction bases not matched to a gene: 12. Germline CDR1 is SEHNR and CDR2 is FQNEAQ (reference sequence). CDR3 region: CASSLGSWEGQFF. The DNA of the CDR3 is TGTGCCAGCAGTTTGGGATCCTGGGAGGGACAGTTCTTC.

In its sample, this clonotype was seen a few times. In DNA, the CDR3 is TGTGCCAGCAGTATCCAGGGGGCGGAGACCCAGTACTTC. Its translation: CASSIQGAETQYF. V and J are TRBV2 and TRBJ2-5, with 8 bases aligning to TRBD1. CDR1 and CDR2 from the germline V gene are SNHLY and FYNNEI. The CDR3 consists of 13 residues. With V trimmed by 5 bases and J by 5 bases, 4 bases remained unmatched.

The chain employs TRBV9 and TRBJ1-1; D perhaps matches TRBD1 (6 bases). V was pared by 3 bases and J by 5 bases, with 14 bases between. This CDR3 has 14 residues. Germline V gene sequence: CDR1 SGDLS, CDR2 YYNGEE. The CDR3 is CASSANTRGTEAFF. DNA for the CDR3: TGTGCCAGCAGCGCTAATACGAGGGGGACTGAAGCTTTCTTT.